What follows are 25 T cell receptor beta chains derived from one specimen sequenced in a study of vaccination effects on CD4 cells after COVID-19. Profiled with immunoSEQ multiplex PCR; TCRdb holds only in-frame clones, not every one. Here the sample spans approximately 70,000 clones, about 80% being singletons. Using viral peptide pools, the ViraFEST assay grew out antigen-specific CD4+ T cells prior to sequencing. CD4+ T cells were isolated after approximately 10 days of culture. Everyone in the study got two shots of either the BNT162b2 or mRNA-1273 vaccine. Antigens for these TCRs are unknown. This specimen was CD4+ T cells from PBMCs cultured with HCoV-OC43 spike peptides, taken after COVID-19 vaccination. As for subset: HCoV-OC43 spike overlapping peptide pool stimulation. The source of these receptors is a human donor who received a COVID-19 vaccine.

The V call is TRBV6-6, the J call TRBJ1-1; a possible D gene is TRBD1 (5 bases). Germline V gene sequence: CDR1 MNHNY, CDR2 SVGAGI (reference sequence). The CDR3 length is 12 residues. The V end lost 6 bases, the J end lost 3 bases, and 8 bases lay between the germline ends. The CDR3 here is CASRAGDTEAFF. CDR3 nucleotides: TGTGCCAGCAGGGCGGGGGACACTGAAGCTTTCTTT.

This clone came up once. The chain recombines TRBV30 with TRBJ2-2, with a tentative D call TRBD1 (6 bases). Germline V gene lookup returns CDR1 GTSNPN and CDR2 SVGIG (reference sequence). V was trimmed by 2 bases and J by 8 bases, leaving 12 bases between them. The CDR3 contains 13 residues. The CDR3 DNA follows: TGTGCCTGGAGTAGGGGGATTGCTGGGGAGCTGTTTTTT. Translating it yields CAWSRGIAGELFF.

This clone was seen once. The chain joins TRBV5-1 to TRBJ1-1, with D perhaps TRBD1 (5 bases). The CDR3 is 15 amino acids. Trimming removed 1 base at V and 2 bases at J, with 12 bases between. Germline V gene data show CDR1 as SGHRS and CDR2 as YFSETQ. The CDR3 DNA follows: TGCGCCAGCAGCTTGATTGGGGCAGATAACACTGAAGCTTTCTTT. It translates to CASSLIGADNTEAFF.

CDR3 nucleotide sequence: TGTGCCAGCAGCAACGGGGGGGCGGGCACCGGGGAGCTGTTTTTT. Residues: CASSNGGAGTGELFF. The J gene is TRBJ2-2, the V gene TRBV6-2 or TRBV6-3, with 8 bases matching TRBD2. With V trimmed by 6 bases and J by 4 bases, 7 bases remained unmatched. This CDR3 is built from 15 residues. Germline assignment: CDR1 MNHEY and CDR2 SVGEGT.

The rearrangement uses TRBV28 and TRBJ2-7, with D uncertain. Germline assignment: CDR1 MDHEN and CDR2 SYDVKM. This CDR3 has 14 residues. Trimming took off 6 bases at V and 3 bases at J, with 15 bases between the two ends. The DNA of the CDR3 is TGTGCCAGCAGCCCCATCGGCCTCCTCTACGAGCAGTACGTC. Amino acid sequence: CASSPIGLLYEQYV.

This clone is a singleton in its sample. The gene calls are TRBV6-4 and TRBJ2-3, with 8 positions matching TRBD1. V gave up 5 bases and J gave up 4 bases; unmatched junction bases: 8. Germline CDR1 and CDR2: MRHNA and SNTAGT. CDR3 length: 15 residues. CDR3 coding DNA: TGTGCCAGCAGTCGCGGACAGGGAGTTGCAGATACGCAGTATTTT. Translated: CASSRGQGVADTQYF.

The chain couples TRBV4-1 to TRBJ1-1; D is unclear. Trimming removed 1 base from V and 0 bases from J, with 3 bases in between. CDR1 and CDR2 (germline): MGHRA, YSYEKL. CDR3 length equals 13 residues. The CDR3 loop is CASSQGVNTEAFF. CDR3 nucleotide sequence: TGCGCCAGCAGCCAAGGGGTGAACACTGAAGCTTTCTTT.

This clone was detected once. The chain is built from TRBV5-1 and TRBJ2-2; a weak D match, TRBD2 (7 bases). Trimming pared 0 bases from V and 6 bases from J, leaving 15 bases between. The CDR3 is 16 amino acids. Germline CDR1 is SGHRS and CDR2 is YFSETQ. The CDR3 DNA follows: TGCGCCAGCAGCTTGGTACCAGCCGGGGGGCCCGGGGAGCTGTTTTTT. It encodes CASSLVPAGGPGELFF.

This chain links TRBV5-4 with TRBJ2-1; 8 nucleotides align to TRBD1. V shed 4 bases and J 8 bases; nucleotides not matched to a gene: 11. CDR1 is SGHNT and CDR2 is YYREEE in the germline V gene (reference sequence). The CDR3 covers 15 residues. This CDR3 reads CASSLGQGEWDEQFF. CDR3 DNA sequence: TGTGCCAGCAGCCTAGGACAGGGTGAGTGGGATGAGCAGTTCTTC.

This clone was picked up one time. The rearrangement links TRBV4-2 to TRBJ2-3, with 8 bases aligning to TRBD2. The V gene's germline CDR1 is LGHNA and CDR2 YNFKEQ. The CDR3 is made up of 20 amino acids. J gave up 3 bases and V 4 bases, and 21 bases lay outside the gene matches. The CDR3 protein is CASSRGIGGAHASITDTQYF. The DNA for the CDR3 is TGTGCCAGCAGCCGGGGCATCGGGGGGGCACACGCAAGTATAACAGATACGCAGTATTTT.

This rearrangement joins TRBV24-1 to TRBJ1-2; D not resolved. CDR1 is KGHDR and CDR2 is SFDVKD in the germline V gene. There are 14 residues in the CDR3. Trimming took off 4 bases at V and 5 bases at J, with 13 bases between the two ends. In DNA form, the CDR3 reads TGTGCCACCAGTGAAAGCAGTAGGTTATATGGCTACACCTTC. The encoded protein is CATSESSRLYGYTF.

The chain carries TRBV7-9 and TRBJ2-5; 9 nucleotides align to TRBD1. V dropped 5 bases and J dropped 2; count of bases not matched to a gene: 6. Germline values: CDR1 SEHNR, CDR2 FQNEAQ (reference sequence). The CDR3 runs 15 residues. CDR3 in DNA: TGTGCCAGCAGCCAGACCGACAGGGGGCAAGAGACCCAGTACTTC. Translating it yields CASSQTDRGQETQYF.

This clone was observed a few times. This sequence joins TRBV5-1 and TRBJ1-6, with 7 nucleotides matching TRBD1. This CDR3 is 14 amino acids long. The V and J ends lost 5 bases and 6 bases, in that order; junction bases with no gene match: 5. Germline values: CDR1 SGHRS, CDR2 YFSETQ. CDR3 nucleotides: TGCGCCAGCAGTTTGACAGGGACTAATTCACCCCTCCACTTT. It yields the protein CASSLTGTNSPLHF.

This chain uses TRBV9 with TRBJ2-1; D not certain. Germline CDR1 is SGDLS and CDR2 is YYNGEE. Trimming left V 1 base short and J 0 bases short, with 11 bases between. This CDR3 comprises 16 residues. CDR3 loop: CASSVSSGSSYNEQFF. CDR3 coding DNA: TGTGCCAGCAGCGTATCGTCTGGCAGCTCCTACAATGAGCAGTTCTTC.

The CDR3 region is CASRLSGGSTDTQYF. The DNA for the CDR3 is TGTGCCAGCCGTCTTAGCGGGGGGAGCACAGATACGCAGTATTTT. This chain links TRBV2 with TRBJ2-3, with 10 bases matching TRBD2. Germline lookup yields CDR1 SNHLY and CDR2 FYNNEI. V lost 8 bases to trimming and J lost 0 bases; unmatched junction nucleotides: 5. The CDR3 has 15 amino acids.

The chain recombines TRBV2 with TRBJ1-2, with 10 bases matching TRBD1. The length of the CDR3 is 13 residues. Germline-derived CDR1 and CDR2 are SNHLY and FYNNEI. V lost 8 bases, J lost 8 bases, and 8 bases stayed unmatched. The CDR3 protein is CASDHGTGAGYTF. DNA of the CDR3: TGTGCCAGCGACCATGGGACAGGGGCCGGCTACACCTTC.

This clone was seen more than once but under ten times. This chain joins TRBV27 and TRBJ2-7; D gene ambiguous. The length of the CDR3 is 14 residues. With 6 bases removed from V and 3 bases from J, the gap between germline ends came to 15 bases. Per germline, CDR1 MNHEY and CDR2 SMNVEV (reference sequence). The CDR3 reads CASSAGLGYYEQYV. CDR3 nucleotides: TGTGCCAGCAGCGCCGGTCTTGGGTACTACGAGCAGTACGTC.

The V gene is TRBV30, the J gene TRBJ2-2; 7 bases align to TRBD2. J was trimmed by 8 bases and V by 4 bases; bases with no gene match: 7. CDR3 length equals 13 residues. In germline, CDR1 is GTSNPN, CDR2 SVGIG (reference sequence). The CDR3 DNA reads as TGTGCCTGGACCGGGCAGGGAGGGGGGGAGCTGTTTTTT. It translates to CAWTGQGGGELFF.

The chain is built from TRBV4-1 and TRBJ1-1; D is ambiguous. The length of the CDR3 is 17 residues. V dropped 0 bases and J dropped 0 bases, with 14 bases sitting between them. Germline loops: CDR1 MGHRA, CDR2 YSYEKL. The CDR3 region is CASSQDTYRRLNTEAFF. In DNA form, the CDR3 reads TGCGCCAGCAGCCAAGATACGTATCGACGGTTGAACACTGAAGCTTTCTTT.

This clone was seen only once. V usage is TRBV11-2 and J usage is TRBJ1-5; D not certain. Germline V gene lookup returns CDR1 SGHAT and CDR2 FQNNGV. CDR3 size: 13 residues. Between the trimmed V and J ends, which lost 0 bases and 5 bases, there was a span of 5 bases. The CDR3 region has the DNA TGTGCCAGCAGCTTAGATGGAGATCAGCCCCAGCATTTT. This gives the protein CASSLDGDQPQHF.

This chain links TRBV2 with TRBJ1-1; D uncertain. The V gene lost 5 bases and the J gene lost 4 bases, with 8 bases spanning the gap. CDR3 length equals 12 residues. CDR1 is SNHLY and CDR2 is FYNNEI in the germline V gene. The CDR3 sequence: CASSFMGTEAFF. The CDR3 DNA sequence: TGTGCCAGCAGTTTCATGGGCACTGAAGCTTTCTTT. Together with reference TRBV2 and TRBJ1-1, the CDR3 gives the full variable domain: EPEVTQTPSHQVTQMGQEVILRCVPISNHLYFYWYRQILGQKVEFLVSFYNNEISEKSEIFDDQFSVERPDGSNFTLKIRSTKLEDSAMYFCASSFMGTEAFFGQGTRLTVV.

The chain has TRBV6-5 and TRBJ2-2; D might be TRBD1 (7 bases). Germline CDR1 and CDR2: MNHEY and SVGAGI. CDR3 length equals 13 residues. V lost 6 bases, J lost 9 bases, and 14 bases lay in between. This chain's CDR3 is CASSKTGRRELFF. The CDR3 bases are TGTGCCAGCAGCAAGACAGGGAGGAGGGAGCTGTTTTTT.

The chain couples TRBV25-1 to TRBJ1-3; 7 bases line up with TRBD1. CDR3 length equals 18 residues. The V and J ends lost 1 base and 3 bases, in that order; junction bases with no gene match: 12. Per the germline V gene, CDR1 is MGHDK and CDR2 is SYGVNS. The CDR3 here is CASSEWEGAGVNGNTIYF. The CDR3 nucleotides are TGTGCCAGCAGTGAATGGGAGGGGGCAGGGGTAAATGGAAACACCATATATTTT.

The table lists this clone with a few counts. The genes are TRBV28 and TRBJ2-2; D may be TRBD1 (6 bases). The length of the CDR3 is 17 residues. Between the trimmed V and J ends, which lost 3 bases and 3 bases, there was a span of 17 bases. Germline V gives CDR1 MDHEN, CDR2 SYDVKM. Here the CDR3 DNA reads TGTGCCAGCAGTTTGGGACACCTCAGCGTTCACACCGGGGAGCTGTTTTTT. Its protein product is CASSLGHLSVHTGELFF.

This chain connects TRBV9 to TRBJ2-5; D remains ambiguous. This CDR3 spans 13 amino acids. Germline lookup yields CDR1 SGDLS and CDR2 YYNGEE. Trimming stripped 0 bases from V and 5 bases from J, with 8 bases between. The CDR3 DNA reads TGTGCCAGCAGCGTAGATATGTGGGAGACCCAGTACTTC. It translates to CASSVDMWETQYF.